A selection of T cell receptor beta chains follows, all from one sample in a study of blood T cell repertoires in COVID-19. The protocol was immunoSEQ multiplex PCR, while the TCRdb copy is restricted to in-frame clones and leaves out a portion. The sample has 200,000 to 250,000 clones, around 89% seen once. The sample taken for sequencing was PBMCs or T cells enriched from blood (not recorded which). The receptors come from a woman under 30 in a cohort exposed to, infected with or recovered from COVID-19 (not recorded which). Both conserved end residues are part of each CDR3. The order of the fields is clone size, D gene, V gene, J gene, CDR3 DNA, CDR3 protein. A D gene is named only where the DNA matches it firmly. Clone size is shown for a subset of rows, as once, few, many or a class of expanded clone.

>NA|NA|TRBV3-1/TRBV3-2|TRBJ1-2
TGTGCCAGCAGCCACCCTAGACAGGTTTGTAACTATGGCTACACCTTC
CASSHPRQVCNYGYTF
>once|TRBD1|TRBV28|TRBJ2-2
TGTGCCAGCACCACAGGGGGCGGAGGCACCGGGGAGCTGTTTTTT
CASTTGGGGTGELFF
>NA|TRBD1|TRBV24-1|TRBJ2-2
TGTGCCACCAGTGCCCCGGACAGGGAGGACACCGGGGAGCTGTTTTTT
CATSAPDREDTGELFF
>NA|TRBD1|TRBV7-2|TRBJ2-7
TGTGCCAGCAGCACCTCACAGGGGGCTTACTACGAGCAGTACTTC
CASSTSQGAYYEQYF
>once|TRBD1|TRBV29-1|TRBJ1-4
TGCAGCGCCTCGACAGGGGATGAAAAACTGTTTTTT
CSASTGDEKLFF
>NA|TRBD2|TRBV5-4|TRBJ2-1
TGTGCCAGCAGTTCCGGGACTAGCGGGAGCTATGAGCAGTTCTTC
CASSSGTSGSYEQFF
>NA|NA|TRBV10-1|TRBJ1-5
TGCGCCAGCAGTGATGTTACAGGGCAGCTTTGGAAGCCCCAGCATTTT
CASSDVTGQLWKPQHF
>NA|TRBD1|TRBV18|TRBJ2-3
TGTGCCAGCTCACCAAGAGACAGGGGAACAGATACGCAGTATTTT
CASSPRDRGTDTQYF
>NA|NA|TRBV21-1|TRBJ1-5
TGTGCCAGCAGCAAAGGGGAGAGAACGAATCAGCCCCAGCATTTT
CASSKGERTNQPQHF
>NA|TRBD1|TRBV30|TRBJ1-2
TGTGCCTGGACTTATCAGGGGGCGAGGGGCTACACCTTC
CAWTYQGARGYTF
>NA|NA|TRBV2|TRBJ1-4
TGTGCCAGCAGTGGGGAGGAGGGGAATGAAAAACTGTTTTTT
CASSGEEGNEKLFF
>NA|NA|TRBV12-3/TRBV12-4|TRBJ1-1
TGTGCCAGCACTTCGGGAAGGCCTGAAGCTTTCTTT
CASTSGRPEAFF
>NA|NA|TRBV7-8|TRBJ2-7
TGTGCCAGCAGTTCGTTGACAGTTTCTCGTATCGAGCAGTACTTC
CASSSLTVSRIEQYF
>once|TRBD1|TRBV29-1|TRBJ2-2
TGCAGCGTCACACAGGGGGCGCGAACCGGGGAGCTGTTTTTT
CSVTQGARTGELFF
>NA|TRBD1|TRBV2|TRBJ1-1
TGTGCCACCTGGGACAGGCAAATGAACACTGAAGCTTTCTTT
CATWDRQMNTEAFF
>few|NA|TRBV28|TRBJ1-6
TGTGCCAGCAGTTTGAGGGCTAATAATTCACCCCTCCACTTT
CASSLRANNSPLHF
>NA|NA|TRBV24-1|TRBJ1-5
TGTGCCACCAGTGATGACGGGAATCAGCCCCAGCATTTT
CATSDDGNQPQHF
>NA|NA|TRBV3-1/TRBV3-2|TRBJ1-1
TGTGCCAGCAGCCAGGGGAGCTCGTACGGCTCTTCTGAAGCTTTCTTT
CASSQGSSYGSSEAFF
>NA|TRBD1|TRBV30|TRBJ1-5
TGTGCCTGGAGTAAGACAGGGGGATCTGCTCAGCCCCAGCATTTT
CAWSKTGGSAQPQHF
>NA|TRBD1|TRBV6-5|TRBJ1-2
TGTGCCAGCATCAGGGACAGGGCCGCCTATGGCTACACCTTC
CASIRDRAAYGYTF
>NA|TRBD1|TRBV11-2|TRBJ1-4
TGTGCCAGCAGCCTGGACAGGGGGCCGGCGACTAATGAAAAACTGTTTTTT
CASSLDRGPATNEKLFF
>NA|TRBD1|TRBV5-1|TRBJ1-3
TGCGCCAGCAGCTCGAGACAGGGGGCGTCGGGAAACACCATATATTTT
CASSSRQGASGNTIYF
>NA|TRBD1|TRBV15|TRBJ1-5
TGTGCCACCAGCAGAGGGACAGGGAGCAATCAGCCCCAGCATTTT
CATSRGTGSNQPQHF
>NA|TRBD1|TRBV5-4|TRBJ1-2
TGTGCCAGCAGCCTCCGGGACAGGGAATACTATGGCTACACCTTC
CASSLRDREYYGYTF
>few|NA|TRBV6-5|TRBJ2-7
TGTGCCAGCAGCCCCGGGACATCCTCCTACGAGCAGTACTTC
CASSPGTSSYEQYF
>NA|TRBD2|TRBV5-1|TRBJ2-7
TGCGCCAGCAGCCCACGGACTAGTCCCGAGCAGTACTTC
CASSPRTSPEQYF
>NA|TRBD2|TRBV2|TRBJ2-1
TGTGCCAGCAGTGTACTAGCGGGGGGGATGAAGTTCTTC
CASSVLAGGMKFF
>NA|TRBD2|TRBV7-2|TRBJ2-1
TGTGCCAGCAGCTTAGGCGGGACTACCACAATGTGGAATGAGCAGTTCTTC
CASSLGGTTTMWNEQFF
>NA|NA|TRBV11-3|TRBJ1-1
TGTGCCAGCAGCCCCCCCCCACAGAGAACGAGAATGAACACTGAAGCTTTCTTT
CASSPPPQRTRMNTEAFF
>NA|NA|TRBV12-3/TRBV12-4|TRBJ1-2
TGTGCCAGCGCTCACAGGGAGGGCTATGGCTACACCTTC
CASAHREGYGYTF
>NA|NA|TRBV4-1|TRBJ1-1
TGCGCCAGCAGTCCCCGGGGGGAAGAGGGAGACACTGAAGCTTTCTTT
CASSPRGEEGDTEAFF
>NA|NA|TRBV4-1|TRBJ2-1
TGCGCCAGCAGCCAAGACAGGGCCCGTGAGCAGTTCTTC
CASSQDRAREQFF
>NA|TRBD2|TRBV4-1|TRBJ2-7
TGCGCCAGCAGCCAAGATCCCGCCCCTAGACTAGCGGGAGTATACGAGCAGTACTTC
CASSQDPAPRLAGVYEQYF
>NA|TRBD2|TRBV6-5|TRBJ2-1
TGTGCCAGCCGTTTAGCGGGCCGGACAAAGTTCTTC
CASRLAGRTKFF
>NA|NA|TRBV6-2/TRBV6-3|TRBJ1-5
TGTGCCAGCAGTTCCCAGGGAAATCAGCCCCAGCATTTT
CASSSQGNQPQHF
>once|NA|TRBV14|TRBJ1-5
TGTGCCAGCAGCCAAAAGCGGGGGAGACATGGCAATCAGCCCCAGCATTTT
CASSQKRGRHGNQPQHF
>NA|NA|TRBV14|TRBJ1-1
TGTGCCAGCAGCCCCCTCGGGGGGCTGGGGAACACTGAAGCTTTCTTT
CASSPLGGLGNTEAFF
>once|TRBD1|TRBV29-1|TRBJ1-3
TGCAGCGTCGGACAGGACTTCTCTGGAAACACCATATATTTT
CSVGQDFSGNTIYF
>NA|NA|TRBV28|TRBJ1-4
TGTGCCAGCAGTTTACAGGGTCCTCCTAATGAAAAACTGTTTTTT
CASSLQGPPNEKLFF
>NA|TRBD1|TRBV5-4|TRBJ1-3
TGTGCCAGCAGCTCGGACAGGGCTGGAAACACCATATATTTT
CASSSDRAGNTIYF
>NA|TRBD2|TRBV10-3|TRBJ2-1
TGTGCCATCAGTGAACTAGCGGGGAGGGAGCAGTTCTTC
CAISELAGREQFF
>NA|NA|TRBV7-9|TRBJ1-2
TGTGCCAGCAGCTTAAGTGCGGCAAACTATGGCTACACCTTC
CASSLSAANYGYTF
>NA|NA|TRBV6-5|TRBJ2-1
TGTGCCAGCAGTTACTCCGCGGACAGCCATGAGCAGTTCTTC
CASSYSADSHEQFF
>NA|TRBD1|TRBV9|TRBJ1-4
TGTGCCAGCAGCCCGGGACAGGACATCTCTAATGAAAAACTGTTTTTT
CASSPGQDISNEKLFF
>NA|TRBD2|TRBV5-4|TRBJ2-2
TGTGCCAGCAGATACGGACTAGCGGGATCTGGCACCGGGGAGCTGTTTTTT
CASRYGLAGSGTGELFF
>NA|NA|TRBV6-5|TRBJ2-7
TGTGCCAGCGGAGAGGGGGTATACGAGCAGTACTTC
CASGEGVYEQYF
>NA|NA|TRBV7-6|TRBJ2-1
TGTGCCAGCAGCGAATCCCTAGGCGGGTACACAATAGGTGAGCAGTTCTTC
CASSESLGGYTIGEQFF
>few|TRBD1|TRBV15|TRBJ1-1
TGTGCCACCAGCAAAGGGACAGGGCGGACTGAAGCTTTCTTT
CATSKGTGRTEAFF
>NA|TRBD1|TRBV7-8|TRBJ2-7
TGTGCCAGCAGCCTTACAGGGGGCGCCCAATACGAGCAGTACTTC
CASSLTGGAQYEQYF
>NA|NA|TRBV28|TRBJ1-2
TGTGCCAGCAGCTTCCTGAGGGGACATTATGGCTACACCTTC
CASSFLRGHYGYTF